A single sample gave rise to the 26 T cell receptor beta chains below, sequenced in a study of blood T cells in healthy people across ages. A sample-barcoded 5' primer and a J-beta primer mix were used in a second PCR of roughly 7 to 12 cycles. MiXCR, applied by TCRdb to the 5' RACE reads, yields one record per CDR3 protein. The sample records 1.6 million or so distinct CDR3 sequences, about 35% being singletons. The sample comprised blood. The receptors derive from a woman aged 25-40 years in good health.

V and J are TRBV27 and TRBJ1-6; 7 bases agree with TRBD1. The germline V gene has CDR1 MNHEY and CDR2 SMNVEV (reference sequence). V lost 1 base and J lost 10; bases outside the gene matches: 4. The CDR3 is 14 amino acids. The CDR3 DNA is TGTGCCAGCAGTTTATGGGCAGGGGGATCACCCCTCCACTTT. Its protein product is CASSLWAGGSPLHF.

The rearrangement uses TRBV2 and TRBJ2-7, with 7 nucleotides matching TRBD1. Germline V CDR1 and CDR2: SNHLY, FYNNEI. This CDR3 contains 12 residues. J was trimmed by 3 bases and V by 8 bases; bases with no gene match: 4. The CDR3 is CASAGDSYEQYF. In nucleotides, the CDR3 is TGTGCCAGCGCCGGGGACAGCTACGAGCAGTACTTC.

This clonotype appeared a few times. The CDR3 DNA reads as TGTGCCAGCAGCTTAGTAGGGAGCGTGGAGCAGTACTTC. It encodes CASSLVGSVEQYF. The chain uses TRBV13 and TRBJ2-7; maybe TRBD2 (5 bases). V gave up 1 base and J gave up 7 bases, with 11 bases separating them. Per germline, CDR1 PRHDT and CDR2 FYEKMQ (reference sequence). The CDR3 covers 13 residues.

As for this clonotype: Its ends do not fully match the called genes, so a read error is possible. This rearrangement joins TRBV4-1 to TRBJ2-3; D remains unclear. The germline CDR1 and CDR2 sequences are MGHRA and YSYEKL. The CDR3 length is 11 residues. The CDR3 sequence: CANSHATTQYF. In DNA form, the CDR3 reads TGCGCCAACAGCCACGCCACTACGCAGTATTTT.

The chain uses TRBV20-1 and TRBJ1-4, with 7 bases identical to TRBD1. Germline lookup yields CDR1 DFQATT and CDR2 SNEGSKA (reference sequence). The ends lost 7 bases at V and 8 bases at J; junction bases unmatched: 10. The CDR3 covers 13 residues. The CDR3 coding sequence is TGCAGTGTTCGACAGGGTTTAGGAGAAAAACTGTTTTTT. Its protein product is CSVRQGLGEKLFF.

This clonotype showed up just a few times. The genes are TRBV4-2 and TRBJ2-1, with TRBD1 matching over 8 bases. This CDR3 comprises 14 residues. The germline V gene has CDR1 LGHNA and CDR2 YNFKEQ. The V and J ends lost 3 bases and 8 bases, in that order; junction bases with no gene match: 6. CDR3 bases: TGTGCCAGCAGCCAGGGGACAGGCATTTATGAGCAGTTCTTC. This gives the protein CASSQGTGIYEQFF.

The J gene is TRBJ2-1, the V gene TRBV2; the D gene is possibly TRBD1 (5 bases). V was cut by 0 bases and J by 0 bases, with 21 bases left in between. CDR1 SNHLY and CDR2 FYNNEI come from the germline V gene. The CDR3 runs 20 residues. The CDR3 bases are TGTGCCAGCAGTGAAGCGGCCGGAACAGGTCTCTTGAGCTCCTACAATGAGCAGTTCTTC. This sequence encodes CASSEAAGTGLLSSYNEQFF.

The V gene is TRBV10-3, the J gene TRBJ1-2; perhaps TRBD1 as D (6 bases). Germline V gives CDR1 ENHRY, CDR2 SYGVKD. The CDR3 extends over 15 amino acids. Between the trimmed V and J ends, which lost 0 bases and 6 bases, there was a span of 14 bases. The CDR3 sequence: CAISESRGQVNGYTF. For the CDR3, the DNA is TGTGCCATCAGTGAGTCCCGGGGGCAGGTTAATGGCTACACCTTC.

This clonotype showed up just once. The CDR3 loop reads CASSFEAVSYEQYF. The CDR3 bases are TGTGCCAGCAGCTTTGAGGCAGTCTCCTACGAGCAGTACTTC. The V and J genes are TRBV5-5 and TRBJ2-7; no reliable D call. Trimming removed 2 bases from V and 0 bases from J, with 9 bases in between. Germline V gene sequence: CDR1 SGHKS, CDR2 YYEKEE (reference sequence). The CDR3 is made up of 14 amino acids. Based on the CDR3 plus reference TRBV5-5 and TRBJ2-7, the full variable domain is DAGVTQSPTHLIKTRGQQVTLRCSPISGHKSVSWYQQVLGQGPQFIFQYYEKEERGRGNFPDRFSARQFPNYSSELNVNALLLGDSALYLCASSFEAVSYEQYFGPGTRLTVT.

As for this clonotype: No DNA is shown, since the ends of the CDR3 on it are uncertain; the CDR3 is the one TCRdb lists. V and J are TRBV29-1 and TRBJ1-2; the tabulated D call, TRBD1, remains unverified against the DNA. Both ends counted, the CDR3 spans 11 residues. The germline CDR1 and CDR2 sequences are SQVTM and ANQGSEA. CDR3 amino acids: CSGNREYGCTF.

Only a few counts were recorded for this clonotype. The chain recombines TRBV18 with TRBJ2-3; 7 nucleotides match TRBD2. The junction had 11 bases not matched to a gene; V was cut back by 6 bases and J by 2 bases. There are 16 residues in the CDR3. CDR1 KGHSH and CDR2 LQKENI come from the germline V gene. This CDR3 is CASSKFRGEFTDTQYF. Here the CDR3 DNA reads TGTGCCAGCTCCAAGTTTCGGGGGGAATTCACAGATACGCAGTATTTT.

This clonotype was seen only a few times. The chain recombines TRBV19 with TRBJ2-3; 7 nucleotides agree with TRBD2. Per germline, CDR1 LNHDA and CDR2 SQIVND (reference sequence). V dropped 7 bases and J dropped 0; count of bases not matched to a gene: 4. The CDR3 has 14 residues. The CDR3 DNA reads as TGTGCCAGTAAAGCGACTAGCAGCACAGATACGCAGTATTTT. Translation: CASKATSSTDTQYF.

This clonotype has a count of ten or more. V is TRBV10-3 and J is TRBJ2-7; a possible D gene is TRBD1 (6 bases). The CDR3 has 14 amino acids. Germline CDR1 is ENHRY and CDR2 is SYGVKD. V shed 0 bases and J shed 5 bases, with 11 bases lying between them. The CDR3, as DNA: TGTGCCATCAGTGAGTCGCAGGGGTTCCACGAGCAGTACTTC. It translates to CAISESQGFHEQYF.

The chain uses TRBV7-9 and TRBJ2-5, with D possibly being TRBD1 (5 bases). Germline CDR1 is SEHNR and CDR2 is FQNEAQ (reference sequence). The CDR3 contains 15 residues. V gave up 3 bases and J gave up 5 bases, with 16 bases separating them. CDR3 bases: TGTGCCAGCAGCTTCAGGGCGCTAGTGGGGGAGACCCAGTACTTC. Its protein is CASSFRALVGETQYF. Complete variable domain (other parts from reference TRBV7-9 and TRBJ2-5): DTGVSQNPRHKITKRGQNVTFRCDPISEHNRLYWYRQTLGQGPEFLTYFQNEAQLEKSRLLSDRFSAERPKGSFSTLEIQRTEQGDSAMYLCASSFRALVGETQYFGPGTRLLVL.

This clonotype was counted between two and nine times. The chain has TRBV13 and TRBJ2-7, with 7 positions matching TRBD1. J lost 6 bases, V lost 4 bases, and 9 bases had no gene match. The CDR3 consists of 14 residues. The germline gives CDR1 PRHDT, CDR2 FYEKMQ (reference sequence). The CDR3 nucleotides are TGTGCCAGCAGCTCACGGGACAGAACCTGCGAGCAGTACTTC. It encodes CASSSRDRTCEQYF.

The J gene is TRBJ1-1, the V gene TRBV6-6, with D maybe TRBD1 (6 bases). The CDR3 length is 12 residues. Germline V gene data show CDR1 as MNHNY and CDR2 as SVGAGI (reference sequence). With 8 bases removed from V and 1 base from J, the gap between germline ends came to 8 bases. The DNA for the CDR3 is TGTGCCAGCCACAGGGCGAACACTGAAGCTTTCTTT. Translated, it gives CASHRANTEAFF.

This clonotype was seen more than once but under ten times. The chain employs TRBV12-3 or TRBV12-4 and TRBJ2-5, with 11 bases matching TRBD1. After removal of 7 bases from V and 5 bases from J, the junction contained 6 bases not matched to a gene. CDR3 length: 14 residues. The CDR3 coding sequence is TGTGCCAGCAATGGACAGGGGGCGCTTGAGACCCAGTACTTC. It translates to CASNGQGALETQYF.

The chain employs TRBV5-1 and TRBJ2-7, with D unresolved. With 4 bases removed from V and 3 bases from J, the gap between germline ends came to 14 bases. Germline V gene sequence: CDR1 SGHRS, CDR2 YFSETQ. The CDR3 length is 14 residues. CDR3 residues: CASSRGRQDYEQYF. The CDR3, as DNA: TGCGCCAGCAGCCGAGGTCGCCAAGACTACGAGCAGTACTTC.

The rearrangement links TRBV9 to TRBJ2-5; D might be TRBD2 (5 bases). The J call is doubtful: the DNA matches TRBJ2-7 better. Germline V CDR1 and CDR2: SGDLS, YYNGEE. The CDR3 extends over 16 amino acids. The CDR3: CASSVGDALHEGEQYF. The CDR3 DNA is TGTGCCAGCAGCGTAGGAGATGCCCTACATGAGGGCGAGCAGTACTTC.

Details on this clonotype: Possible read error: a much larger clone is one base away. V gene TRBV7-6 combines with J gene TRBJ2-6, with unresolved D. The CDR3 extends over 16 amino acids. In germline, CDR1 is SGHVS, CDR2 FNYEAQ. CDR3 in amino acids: CASSSLYSSEANVLTF. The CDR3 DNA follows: TGTGCCAGCAGTTCCCTTTATTCCTCTGAGGCCAACGTCCTGACTTTC.

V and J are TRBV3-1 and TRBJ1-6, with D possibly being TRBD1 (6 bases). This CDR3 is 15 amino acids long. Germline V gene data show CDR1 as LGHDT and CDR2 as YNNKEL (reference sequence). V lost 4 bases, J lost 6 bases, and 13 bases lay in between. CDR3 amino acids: CASSLTGFANSPLHF. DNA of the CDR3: TGTGCCAGCAGCCTAACAGGGTTCGCTAATTCACCCCTCCACTTT.

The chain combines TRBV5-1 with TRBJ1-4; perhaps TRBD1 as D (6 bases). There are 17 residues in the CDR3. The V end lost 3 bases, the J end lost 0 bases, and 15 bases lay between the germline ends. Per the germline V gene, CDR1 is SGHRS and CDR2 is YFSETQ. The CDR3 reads CASSSSGDGTTNEKLFF. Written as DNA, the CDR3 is TGCGCCAGCAGCTCCTCAGGGGACGGAACAACTAATGAAAAACTGTTTTTT.

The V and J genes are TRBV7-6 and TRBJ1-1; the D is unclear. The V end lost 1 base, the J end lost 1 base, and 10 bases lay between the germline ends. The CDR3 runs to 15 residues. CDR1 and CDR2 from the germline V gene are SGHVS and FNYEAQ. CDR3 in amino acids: CASSLDRSPNTEAFF. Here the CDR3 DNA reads TGTGCCAGCAGCTTAGACAGAAGCCCGAACACTGAAGCTTTCTTT.

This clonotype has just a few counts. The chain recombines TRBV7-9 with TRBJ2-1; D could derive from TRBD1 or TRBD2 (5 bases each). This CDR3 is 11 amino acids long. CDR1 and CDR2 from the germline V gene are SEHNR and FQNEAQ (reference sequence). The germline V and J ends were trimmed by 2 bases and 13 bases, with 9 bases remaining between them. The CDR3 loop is CASSLWGTQFF. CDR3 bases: TGTGCCAGCAGCTTATGGGGGACCCAGTTCTTC.

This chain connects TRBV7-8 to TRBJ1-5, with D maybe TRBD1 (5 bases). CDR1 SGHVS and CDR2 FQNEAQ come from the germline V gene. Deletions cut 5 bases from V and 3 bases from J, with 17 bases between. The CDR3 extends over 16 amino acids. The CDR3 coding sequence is TGTGCCAGCAGCATAGATGGCAGGGCGAACAATCAGCCCCAGCATTTT. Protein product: CASSIDGRANNQPQHF.

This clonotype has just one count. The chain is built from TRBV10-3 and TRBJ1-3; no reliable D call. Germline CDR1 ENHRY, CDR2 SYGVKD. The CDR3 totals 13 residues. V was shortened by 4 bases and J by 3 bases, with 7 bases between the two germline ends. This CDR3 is CAISVSVGNTIYF. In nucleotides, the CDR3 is TGTGCCATCAGTGTCTCTGTTGGAAACACCATATATTTT.